This T cell receptor beta chain was retrieved from a study of T cells in Graves' hyperthyroidism and ophthalmopathy. Regarding the study as a whole: Within blood appeared most thyroid clonotypes that had expanded above 0.001.

About this clonotype: What it binds is unknown. Sequence at one end of the junction differs from germline and may be a read error.

It was RNA transcripts that yielded the amplified TCR beta CDR3 regions. First-round RT-PCR targeting the TCR CDR3 was performed with the HTBI primer set. Each CDR3 protein is one row after TCRdb ran MiXCR on the multiplex PCR reads. The table shows about 560,000 distinct CDR3 sequences, with over 15% occurring only once. Germline assignment: CDR1 SGHRS and CDR2 YFSETQ. The CDR3 is 17 residues long. This chain joins TRBV5-1 and TRBJ2-5, with TRBD2 identical over 7 bases. The sequence came from a young woman with Graves' hyperthyroidism. Sequenced material: blood. The CDR3 nucleotides read TGTGCCAGCAGCGGGGACCGCCGACTGATGTACCAAGAGACCCAGTACTTC. Residues: CASSGDRRLMYQETQYF.